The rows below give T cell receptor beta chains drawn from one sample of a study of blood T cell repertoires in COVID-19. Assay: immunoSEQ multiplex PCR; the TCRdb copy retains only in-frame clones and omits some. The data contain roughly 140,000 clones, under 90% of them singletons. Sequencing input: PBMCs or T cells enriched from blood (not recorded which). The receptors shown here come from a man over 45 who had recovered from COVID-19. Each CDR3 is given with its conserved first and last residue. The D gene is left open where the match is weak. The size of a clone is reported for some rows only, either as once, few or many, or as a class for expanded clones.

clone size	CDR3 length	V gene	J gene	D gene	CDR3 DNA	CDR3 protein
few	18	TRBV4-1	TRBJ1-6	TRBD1	TGCGCCAGCAGCCAAGATCCCCGGACAGGGGTGGTGAATTCACCCCTCCACTTT	CASSQDPRTGVVNSPLHF
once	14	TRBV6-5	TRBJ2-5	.	TGTGCCAGCAGTAGGGGCAGGGGCCTCGAGACCCAGTACTTC	CASSRGRGLETQYF
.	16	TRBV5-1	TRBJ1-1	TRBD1	TGCGCCAGCACTTTGACCCAGGGGGCTGCGAACACTGAAGCTTTCTTT	CASTLTQGAANTEAFF
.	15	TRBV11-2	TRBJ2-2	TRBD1	TGTGCCAGCAGCGTACAGGGGCGGAACACCGGGGAGCTGTTTTTT	CASSVQGRNTGELFF
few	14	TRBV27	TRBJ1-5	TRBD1	TGTGCCAGCAGTTTTAAGGGGGCCCTCGGGCCCCAGCATTTT	CASSFKGALGPQHF
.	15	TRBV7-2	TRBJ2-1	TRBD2	TGTGCCAGCAGCTCAGCGGGGGGGCCGTACAATGAGCAGTTCTTC	CASSSAGGPYNEQFF
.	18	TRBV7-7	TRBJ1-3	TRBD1	TGTGCCAGCAGCGGCCGGGACAGGGGGCGACAATCTGGAAACACCATATATTTT	CASSGRDRGRQSGNTIYF
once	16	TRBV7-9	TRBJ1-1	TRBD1	TGTGCCAGCAGCCGGCCAGGGGGCTCGATGAACACTGAAGCTTTCTTT	CASSRPGGSMNTEAFF
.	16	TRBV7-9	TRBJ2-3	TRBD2	TGTGCCAGCAGCTTTGGAGCGGGGGGCAGCACAGATACGCAGTATTTT	CASSFGAGGSTDTQYF
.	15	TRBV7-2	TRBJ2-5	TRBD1	TGTGCCAGCAGCTCGTGGGGACAGGGGCTAGAGACCCAGTACTTC	CASSSWGQGLETQYF
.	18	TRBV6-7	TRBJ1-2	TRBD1	TGTGCCAGCAGTTACCCCCTGAGGGACAGGCGCCTCTTCTATGGCTACACCTTC	CASSYPLRDRRLFYGYTF
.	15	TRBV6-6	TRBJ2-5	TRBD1	TGTGCCAGCAGTTCACTACAGGGGGCTGGGGAGACCCAGTACTTC	CASSSLQGAGETQYF
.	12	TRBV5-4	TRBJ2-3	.	TGTGCCAGCAGTCCCGGGGGAAATACGCAGTATTTT	CASSPGGNTQYF
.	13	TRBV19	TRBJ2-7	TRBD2	TGTGCCAGTAGTCGTAGCGGGTCCTACGAGCAGTACTTC	CASSRSGSYEQYF
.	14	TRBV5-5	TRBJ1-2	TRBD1	TGTGCCAGCAGCAGGGACAGGTATACCTATGGCTACACCTTC	CASSRDRYTYGYTF
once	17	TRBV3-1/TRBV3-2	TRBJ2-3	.	TGTGCCAGCAGCCTGTCCTGTAGCGGTTCCTGCACAGATACGCAGTATTTT	CASSLSCSGSCTDTQYF
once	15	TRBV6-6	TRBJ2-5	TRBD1	TGTGCCAGCAGGGACGGGACAGGGGGCGGAGAGACCCAGTACTTC	CASRDGTGGGETQYF
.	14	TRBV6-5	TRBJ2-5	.	TGTGCCAGCAGTACAAATCCGTACCAAGAGACCCAGTACTTC	CASSTNPYQETQYF
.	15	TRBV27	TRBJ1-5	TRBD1	TGTGCCAGCAGTTTTGGACAGGGGGCCAATCAGCCCCAGCATTTT	CASSFGQGANQPQHF
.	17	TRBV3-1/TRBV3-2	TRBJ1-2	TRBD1	TGTGCCAGCAGCCAAGATATCCGACCCGGGACAGGGAGTGGCTACACCTTC	CASSQDIRPGTGSGYTF
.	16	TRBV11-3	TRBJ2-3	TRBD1	TGTGCCAGCAGCGCCGGGACAGGCCCAAGATCGGATACGCAGTATTTT	CASSAGTGPRSDTQYF
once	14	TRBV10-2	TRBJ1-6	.	TGCGCCAGCACCGCGGGGCGGTCAAATTCACCCCTCCACTTT	CASTAGRSNSPLHF
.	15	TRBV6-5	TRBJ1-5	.	TGTGCCAGCAGCCCAGGGAAAAATAGCAATCAGCCCCAGCATTTT	CASSPGKNSNQPQHF
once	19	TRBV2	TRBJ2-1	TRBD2	TGTGCCAGCAAGGGCGAGACTAGCGGGGGGCCTCAGACGAACAATGAGCAGTTCTTC	CASKGETSGGPQTNNEQFF
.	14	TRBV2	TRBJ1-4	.	TGTGCCAGCTACGTGACTCGGACTAATGAAAAACTGTTTTTT	CASYVTRTNEKLFF
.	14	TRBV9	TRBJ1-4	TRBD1	TGTGCCAGCAGCCCCCGGGACAGGGGTGAAAAACTGTTTTTT	CASSPRDRGEKLFF
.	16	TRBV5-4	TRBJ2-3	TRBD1	TGTGCCAGCAGCTTGTTCAGGGACAGGGACACAGATACGCAGTATTTT	CASSLFRDRDTDTQYF
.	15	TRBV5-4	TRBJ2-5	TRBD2	TGTGCCAGCAGCGCCCGGGACCGGGGGGGGGAGACCCAGTACTTC	CASSARDRGGETQYF
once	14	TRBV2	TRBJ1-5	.	TGTGCCAGCAGTGAGGCCAGGGGATGGCAGCCCCAGCATTTT	CASSEARGWQPQHF
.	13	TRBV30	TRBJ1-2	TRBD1	TGTGCCTGGAGTGTACAGGGGTGGGTTGGCTACACCTTC	CAWSVQGWVGYTF
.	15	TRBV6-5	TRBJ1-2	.	TGTGCCAGCAGTTTGGGGGGGGGAACTAACTATGGCTACACCTTC	CASSLGGGTNYGYTF
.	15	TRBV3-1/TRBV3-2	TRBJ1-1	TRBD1	TGTGCCAGCAGTCCAACGTGGACAGGCCACACTGAAGCTTTCTTT	CASSPTWTGHTEAFF
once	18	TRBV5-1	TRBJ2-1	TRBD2	TGCGCCAGCAGCGCATTAGCGGGGGGGCCGTTAGTTTCCAATGAGCAGTTCTTC	CASSALAGGPLVSNEQFF
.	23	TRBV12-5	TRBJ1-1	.	TGTGCTAGTGGTTTGGTACAGGTTGAGGGACAACATTTGGAGGCGGCTATGAACACTGAAGCTTTCTTT	CASGLVQVEGQHLEAAMNTEAFF
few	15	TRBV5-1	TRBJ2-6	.	TGCGCCAGCAGCTTTGGCGGGGCTGGGGCCAACGTCCTGACTTTC	CASSFGGAGANVLTF
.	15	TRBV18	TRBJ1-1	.	TGTGCCAGCTCACCAAGGGGGACCATGAACACTGAAGCTTTCTTT	CASSPRGTMNTEAFF
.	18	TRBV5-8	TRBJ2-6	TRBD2	TGTGCCAGCAGCTTGGTTCGGACTAGCCTCCCTGGGGCCAACGTCCTGACTTTC	CASSLVRTSLPGANVLTF
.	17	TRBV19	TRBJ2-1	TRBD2	TGTGCCAGTAGTTCCGCGCTAGCGGGGGGGACCTACAATGAGCAGTTCTTC	CASSSALAGGTYNEQFF
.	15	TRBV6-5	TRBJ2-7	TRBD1	TGTGCCAGCAGTTTGACAGGGGGTCGCTCCTACGAGCAGTACTTC	CASSLTGGRSYEQYF
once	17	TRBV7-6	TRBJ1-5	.	TGTGCCAGCGCACCGCCGTGGGGGGGATTAAGCAATCAGCCCCAGCATTTT	CASAPPWGGLSNQPQHF
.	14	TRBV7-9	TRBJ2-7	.	TGTGCCAGCAGCTTAGTAGAGGGTCGCAACGAGCAGTACTTC	CASSLVEGRNEQYF
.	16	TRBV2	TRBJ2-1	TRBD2	TGTGCCAGCACCCTGACTAGCGTAGGCTCCTACAATGAGCAGTTCTTC	CASTLTSVGSYNEQFF
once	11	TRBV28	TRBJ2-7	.	TGTGCCAGCAGTTTTCTCTACGAGCAGTACTTC	CASSFLYEQYF
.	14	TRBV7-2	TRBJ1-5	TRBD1	TGTGCCAGCAGCTCTGGACAGGGATCTCAGCCCCAGCATTTT	CASSSGQGSQPQHF
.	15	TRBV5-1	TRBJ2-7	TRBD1	TGCGCCAGCAGCCCTGGGACAGGGGGCGATTTTCCGCAGTACTTC	CASSPGTGGDFPQYF
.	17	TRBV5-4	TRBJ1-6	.	TGTGCCAGCAGCTTGGACGGTTTGAGCTCCTATAATTCACCCCTCCACTTT	CASSLDGLSSYNSPLHF
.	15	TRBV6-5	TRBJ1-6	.	TGTGCCAGCATGGAGCGGGACACGTATAATTCACCCCTCCACTTT	CASMERDTYNSPLHF
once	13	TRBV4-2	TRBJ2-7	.	TGTGCCAGCAGCCAAACACAGGGTTACGAGCAGTACTTC	CASSQTQGYEQYF
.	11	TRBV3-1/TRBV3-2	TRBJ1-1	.	TGTGCCAGCCGCGGAGGGGCTGAAGCTTTCTTT	CASRGGAEAFF
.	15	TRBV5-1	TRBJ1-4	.	TGCGCCAGCAGCTTGGGAGGGATCGGTAATGAAAAACTGTTTTTT	CASSLGGIGNEKLFF
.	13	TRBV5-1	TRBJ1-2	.	TGCGCCAGCAGCTTGGACAAGAACTATGGCTACACCTTC	CASSLDKNYGYTF